This T cell receptor (beta chain) originates from a study of blood T cell repertoires in COVID-19. Ages ranged from about 18 to 100 years, with residence in more than 20 US areas. CDR3 length: 17 amino acids. Germline lookup yields CDR1 SGHTA and CDR2 FQGNSA. Trimming left V 5 bases short and J 1 base short, with 20 bases between. Assay: immunoSEQ multiplex PCR; the TCRdb copy retains only in-frame clones and omits some. The table has fewer than 300,000 clones, about 85% seen once. This chain links TRBV7-2 with TRBJ2-5, with D possibly TRBD2 on 6 matching bases. The sequenced material came from PBMCs or T cells enriched from blood (not recorded which). This sequence originates from a woman between 45 and 60 years old who had recovered from COVID-19. CDR3 sequence: CASSPGLSRPGQETQYF. CDR3 coding DNA: TGTGCCAGCAGCCCTGGACTATCCCGACCGGGCCAAGAGACCCAGTACTTC.